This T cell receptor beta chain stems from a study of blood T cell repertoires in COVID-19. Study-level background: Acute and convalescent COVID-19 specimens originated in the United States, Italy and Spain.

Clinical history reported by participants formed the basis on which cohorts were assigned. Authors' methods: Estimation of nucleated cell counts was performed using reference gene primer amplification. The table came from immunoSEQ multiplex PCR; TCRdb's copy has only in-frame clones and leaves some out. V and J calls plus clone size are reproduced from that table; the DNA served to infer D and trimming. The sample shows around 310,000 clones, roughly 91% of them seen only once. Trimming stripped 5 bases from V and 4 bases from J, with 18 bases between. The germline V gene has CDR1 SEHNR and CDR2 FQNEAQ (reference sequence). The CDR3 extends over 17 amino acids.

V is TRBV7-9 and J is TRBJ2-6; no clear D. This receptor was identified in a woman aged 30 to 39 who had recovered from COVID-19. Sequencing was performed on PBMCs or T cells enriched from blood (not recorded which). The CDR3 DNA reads TGTGCCAGCAGCCCAGTCGACTCGACCCTCGGGGCCAACGTCCTGACTTTC. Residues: CASSPVDSTLGANVLTF. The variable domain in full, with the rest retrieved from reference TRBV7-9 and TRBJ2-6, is DTGVSQNPRHKITKRGQNVTFRCDPISEHNRLYWYRQTLGQGPEFLTYFQNEAQLEKSRLLSDRFSAERPKGSFSTLEIQRTEQGDSAMYLCASSPVDSTLGANVLTFGAGSRLTVL.